The next 5 T cell receptor beta chains were all read from a single sample in a study of blood T cell repertoires in COVID-19. The data were produced by immunoSEQ multiplex PCR, yet TCRdb's version contains in-frame clones alone and is incomplete. The sample carries roughly 340,000 clones, 88% recorded once. The sample comprised peripheral blood. The origin of the receptors is a woman aged 65 to 85 with COVID-19, enrolled during active disease.

This clone came up once. This chain connects TRBV10-2 to TRBJ1-1; D is ambiguous. The V and J ends lost 2 bases and 0 bases respectively, with 10 bases between them. This CDR3 is built from 15 residues. CDR1 is WSHSY, CDR2 SAAADI, per germline. This chain's CDR3 is CASSEAGSMNTEAFF. The DNA of the CDR3 is TGCGCCAGCAGTGAGGCGGGCTCAATGAACACTGAAGCTTTCTTT.

This clone came up once. The chain employs TRBV29-1 and TRBJ1-3, with 9 bases matching TRBD1. The CDR3 spans 15 residues. V dropped 4 bases and J dropped 4; count of bases not matched to a gene: 8. The germline gives CDR1 SQVTM, CDR2 ANQGSEA. Here the CDR3 DNA reads TGCAGCGTTGCAAGGGGGACAGGGACCGGAAACACCATATATTTT. As protein: CSVARGTGTGNTIYF.

In this sample, this clone turned up once. The rearrangement links TRBV20-1 to TRBJ1-1, with D possibly matching TRBD1 (6 bases). V was clipped by 5 bases and J by 7 bases, with 17 bases between them. Germline CDR1 DFQATT, CDR2 SNEGSKA (reference sequence). This CDR3 has 13 amino acids. This chain's CDR3 is CSAREAGVYEAFF. CDR3 coding DNA: TGCAGTGCTCGTGAGGCAGGGGTGTATGAAGCTTTCTTT.

This chain uses TRBV9 with TRBJ1-2, with D possibly matching TRBD1 (5 bases). The V end was cut by 4 bases, the J end by 6 bases, with 13 bases between. There are 13 residues in the CDR3. Germline V gene sequence: CDR1 SGDLS, CDR2 YYNGEE. CDR3 loop: CASSPEGFDGYTF. CDR3 nucleotides: TGTGCCAGCAGCCCGGAGGGGTTCGATGGCTACACCTTC.

This rearrangement joins TRBV5-1 to TRBJ1-2; maybe TRBD1 (5 bases). Germline CDR1 reads SGHRS; CDR2 reads YFSETQ. The length of the CDR3 is 15 residues. Between the trimmed V and J ends, which lost 3 bases and 4 bases, there was a span of 16 bases. The CDR3 DNA sequence: TGCGCCAGCAGCTGGTCGGGGGGAGATTCCTATGGCTACACCTTC. This sequence encodes CASSWSGGDSYGYTF.